A single sample gave rise to the 30 T cell receptor beta chains below, sequenced in a study of vaccination effects on CD4 cells after COVID-19. Sequencing followed a ViraFEST assay step that expanded antigen-specific CD4+ T cells with viral peptide pools. Researchers isolated CD4+ T cells once roughly ten days of culture had elapsed. Every participant took two doses of the BNT162b2 or mRNA-1273 vaccine. Only in-frame clones appear in the TCRdb table, and some are missing; sequencing was by immunoSEQ multiplex PCR. The table shows approximately 74,000 clones, with around 74% occurring only once. No antigen has been assigned to these receptors. Sequencing was performed on CD4+ T cells from PBMCs cultured with HCoV-OC43 spike peptides, taken after COVID-19 vaccination. Subset specified: HCoV-OC43 spike overlapping peptide pool stimulation. The source is a human donor who received a COVID-19 vaccine.

The chain has TRBV19 and TRBJ1-5; weak D call: TRBD1 (6 bases). Germline-derived CDR1 and CDR2 are LNHDA and SQIVND (reference sequence). The CDR3 is 15 amino acids. V dropped 6 bases and J dropped 0 bases, with 12 bases sitting between them. CDR3 coding DNA: TGTGCCAGTAGACCTAGGACAGATAGCAATCAGCCCCAGCATTTT. As protein: CASRPRTDSNQPQHF. Supplemented by reference TRBV19 and TRBJ1-5, the full variable domain reads DGGITQSPKYLFRKEGQNVTLSCEQNLNHDAMYWYRQDPGQGLRLIYYSQIVNDFQKGDIAEGYSVSREKKESFPLTVTSAQKNPTAFYLCASRPRTDSNQPQHFGDGTRLSIL.

The V gene is TRBV3-1 (or the pseudogene TRBV3-2), the J gene TRBJ2-5; TRBD1 aligns across 8 bases. CDR3 length equals 16 residues. Per the germline V gene, CDR1 is LGHDT and CDR2 is YNNKEL (reference sequence). Germline trimming cut 4 bases from V and 1 base from J; bases unmatched to any gene: 8. The CDR3 DNA follows: TGTGCCAGCAGCCGTACCGGGACAGGAGTCCAAGAGACCCAGTACTTC. It encodes CASSRTGTGVQETQYF.

The V gene is TRBV19, the J gene TRBJ1-5; the D is unclear. Germline lookup yields CDR1 LNHDA and CDR2 SQIVND (reference sequence). V was shortened by 4 bases and J by 7 bases, with 8 bases between the two germline ends. The CDR3 has 12 amino acids. CDR3 sequence reads: CASSKEEQPQHF. The CDR3 nucleotides are TGTGCCAGTAGTAAAGAGGAGCAGCCCCAGCATTTT.

This clone was recorded only once. The V and J genes are TRBV6-5 and TRBJ2-3; 9 nucleotides match TRBD1. Germline lookup yields CDR1 MNHEY and CDR2 SVGAGI. V lost 2 bases and J lost 1; bases outside the gene matches: 4. There are 16 residues in the CDR3. In DNA, the CDR3 is TGTGCCAGCAGTTACCGGGACAGGGTTCGCACAGATACGCAGTATTTT. Translation: CASSYRDRVRTDTQYF.

V gene TRBV19 combines with J gene TRBJ1-5; D is perhaps TRBD1 (5 bases). CDR3 length equals 15 residues. The V end lost 6 bases, the J end lost 0 bases, and 12 bases lay between the germline ends. The V gene's germline CDR1 is LNHDA and CDR2 SQIVND (reference sequence). Here the CDR3 reads CASRPGSYSNQPQHF. CDR3 coding DNA: TGTGCCAGTAGGCCAGGGAGTTATAGCAATCAGCCCCAGCATTTT.

V usage is TRBV19 and J usage is TRBJ2-5; D might be TRBD2 (7 bases). Deletions cut 7 bases from V and 0 bases from J, with 18 bases between. CDR3 length: 16 amino acids. Germline V gives CDR1 LNHDA, CDR2 SQIVND (reference sequence). The CDR3 sequence: CASKRIAGANQETQYF. CDR3 bases: TGTGCCAGTAAGCGCATTGCGGGGGCGAACCAAGAGACCCAGTACTTC.

The CDR3 region has the DNA TGTGCCACCAGCGATCCAGCACAGGGGTTCTATAGCGGGGAGCTGTTTTTT. This translates into CATSDPAQGFYSGELFF. V is TRBV24-1 and J is TRBJ2-2; 7 bases line up with TRBD1. Germline CDR1 is KGHDR and CDR2 is SFDVKD. V shed 7 bases and J 7 bases; nucleotides not matched to a gene: 17. CDR3 length: 17 amino acids.

The chain has TRBV10-3 and TRBJ2-7, with 9 bases matching TRBD1. CDR1 ENHRY and CDR2 SYGVKD come from the germline V gene. Germline trimming cut 8 bases from V and 3 bases from J; bases unmatched to any gene: 8. The CDR3 loop spans 14 amino acids. For the CDR3, the DNA is TGTGCCATCCCCCGCTGGGACAGGGTCTACGAGCAGTACGTC. It translates to CAIPRWDRVYEQYV.

J is TRBJ1-1 and V is TRBV6-5; the D gene is possibly TRBD1 (5 bases). Trimming removed 6 bases from V and 8 bases from J, with 16 bases in between. Looked up from germline, CDR1 is MNHEY and CDR2 is SVGAGI. The CDR3 loop spans 13 amino acids. The CDR3 bases are TGTGCCAGCAGATTTACTCCCTGGGGGGAAGCTTTCTTT. It is translated as CASRFTPWGEAFF.

The chain recombines TRBV10-2 with TRBJ1-6; a possible D gene is TRBD1 (5 bases). V lost 6 bases to trimming and J lost 7 bases, with 7 bases between them. The CDR3 covers 12 residues. The V gene's germline CDR1 is WSHSY and CDR2 SAAADI. CDR3 nucleotides: TGCGCCAGCAGGGGGACGAATTCACCCCTCCACTTT. It specifies CASRGTNSPLHF.

This chain uses TRBV6-2 or TRBV6-3 with TRBJ1-2; 10 nucleotides match TRBD1. Germline V gene sequence: CDR1 MNHEY, CDR2 SVGEGT. Losses at the gene ends were 2 bases for V and 4 bases for J; bases not matched to a gene: 10. This CDR3 contains 17 residues. The CDR3 reads CASSYHLGQGLVYGYTF. CDR3 DNA: TGTGCCAGCAGTTACCACCTGGGACAGGGGTTGGTCTATGGCTACACCTTC.

This clone appeared once. The chain has TRBV5-4 and TRBJ1-3; TRBD1 might be the D (6 bases). Germline V CDR1 and CDR2: SGHNT, YYREEE (reference sequence). CDR3 length: 15 residues. V shed 4 bases and J shed 0 bases, with 11 bases lying between them. The CDR3 DNA sequence: TGTGCCAGCAGCCCGGACAGACGCTCTGGAAACACCATATATTTT. This gives the protein CASSPDRRSGNTIYF.

The genes are TRBV6-1 and TRBJ2-7; 7 bases align to TRBD1. Germline trimming cut 5 bases from V and 10 bases from J; bases unmatched to any gene: 14. The CDR3 sequence is 14 residues long. Germline V lookup: CDR1 MNHNS, CDR2 SASEGT. The CDR3 DNA reads TGTGCCAGCAGTTCAATGGGACAGCCTGCTCCCCAGTACGTC. Its translation is CASSSMGQPAPQYV.

This chain links TRBV4-1 with TRBJ1-5; TRBD1 matches at 7 bases. This CDR3 has 17 amino acids. Per germline, CDR1 MGHRA and CDR2 YSYEKL. V lost 4 bases, J lost 7 bases, and 16 bases stayed unmatched. The CDR3 DNA follows: TGCGCCAGCAGCCGGGGTTTTGGGCAGGGGGTTCGCCAGCCCCAGCATTTT. Its protein is CASSRGFGQGVRQPQHF.

A single count supports this clone. The chain carries TRBV6-5 and TRBJ2-6; D possibly matches TRBD1 or TRBD2 (5 bases each). The germline CDR1 and CDR2 sequences are MNHEY and SVGAGI. Trimming removed 8 bases at V and 0 bases at J, with 8 bases between. The CDR3 covers 14 residues. The CDR3 nucleotides are TGTGCCAGCGTGGGGGTCTCTGGGGCCAACGTCCTGACTTTC. This gives the protein CASVGVSGANVLTF.

The chain is built from TRBV10-1 and TRBJ1-5; TRBD1 is a possible D gene (6 bases). From germline, CDR1 is WNHNN and CDR2 SYGVQD (reference sequence). The CDR3 loop spans 13 amino acids. The V end was cut by 2 bases, the J end by 4 bases, with 6 bases between. CDR3 DNA: TGCGCCAGCAGTGAGAGGGGGAATCAGCCCCAGCATTTT. It is translated as CASSERGNQPQHF.

This chain joins TRBV18 and TRBJ2-5, with D perhaps TRBD1 or TRBD2 (5 bases each). The CDR3 contains 15 residues. V lost 3 bases, J lost 0 bases, and 11 bases lay in between. Germline CDR1 KGHSH, CDR2 LQKENI. The CDR3 loop is CASSPPGPHQETQYF. CDR3 sequence (DNA): TGTGCCAGCTCACCTCCGGGACCCCACCAAGAGACCCAGTACTTC.

CDR3 protein: CASSSPGQDTQYF. The CDR3 nucleotides are TGCGCCAGCAGCTCTCCGGGACAAGATACGCAGTATTTT. The chain couples TRBV5-1 to TRBJ2-3; D perhaps matches TRBD1 (6 bases). The length of the CDR3 is 13 residues. Germline V gene lookup returns CDR1 SGHRS and CDR2 YFSETQ. V shed 3 bases and J shed 5 bases, with 10 bases lying between them.

The V gene is TRBV10-1, the J gene TRBJ2-5; 8 bases align to TRBD1. Germline loops: CDR1 WNHNN, CDR2 SYGVQD (reference sequence). V lost 4 bases, J lost 5 bases, and 15 bases stayed unmatched. This CDR3 comprises 17 residues. CDR3 nucleotide sequence: TGCGCCAGCAGTGTGGTTCCGCCCGCAGGGGGCTCGGAGACCCAGTACTTC. It is translated as CASSVVPPAGGSETQYF.

In this sample, this clone turned up a few times. This chain connects TRBV6-5 to TRBJ1-3; weak D call: TRBD1 (5 bases). The CDR3 is made up of 15 amino acids. Germline values: CDR1 MNHEY, CDR2 SVGAGI. Trimming took 6 bases from V and 4 from J, leaving 16 bases between them. CDR3 sequence: CASSRGLTRGNTIYF. CDR3 nucleotide sequence: TGTGCCAGCAGCCGGGGACTAACGCGAGGAAACACCATATATTTT.

This clone came up once. This sequence joins TRBV7-8 and TRBJ2-2, with D tentatively TRBD1 or TRBD2 (6 bases each). Germline CDR1 is SGHVS and CDR2 is FQNEAQ. V was pared by 6 bases and J by 4 bases, with 18 bases between. The CDR3 covers 16 residues. CDR3 residues: CASRIVGGNPTGELFF. The DNA for the CDR3 is TGTGCCAGCAGGATAGTAGGGGGGAACCCCACCGGGGAGCTGTTTTTT.

The chain links TRBV5-1 to TRBJ2-5; no reliable D call. This CDR3 is built from 16 residues. Trimming removed 4 bases at V and 2 bases at J, with 18 bases between. Germline CDR1 is SGHRS and CDR2 is YFSETQ. The CDR3 region is CASSPRADTFQETQYF. As DNA, the CDR3 is TGCGCCAGCAGCCCCCGGGCAGACACTTTTCAAGAGACCCAGTACTTC.

The rearrangement joins TRBV10-3 to TRBJ1-1, with D maybe TRBD1 (5 bases). Trimming pared 4 bases from V and 5 bases from J, leaving 11 bases between. The germline gives CDR1 ENHRY, CDR2 SYGVKD. This CDR3 spans 13 amino acids. The CDR3 bases are TGTGCCATCAGTGGACAGCCTTTTACTGAAGCTTTCTTT. As protein: CAISGQPFTEAFF.

V and J are TRBV5-5 and TRBJ2-6, with D possibly TRBD1 on 6 matching bases. The CDR3 is 19 residues long. Germline loops: CDR1 SGHKS, CDR2 YYEKEE (reference sequence). The germline V and J ends were trimmed by 1 base and 0 bases, with 17 bases remaining between them. CDR3 region: CASSLLVGDRSSGANVLTF. Here the CDR3 DNA reads TGTGCCAGCAGCTTGTTAGTGGGAGACAGGAGCTCTGGGGCCAACGTCCTGACTTTC.

The J gene is TRBJ2-1, the V gene TRBV30; no clear D. In germline, CDR1 is GTSNPN, CDR2 SVGIG (reference sequence). Trimming removed 3 bases at V and 9 bases at J, with 15 bases between. The CDR3 runs to 13 residues. CDR3 coding DNA: TGTGCCTGGAGCGAGGCCCGGCTTAGTGAGCAGTTCTTC. Translated, it gives CAWSEARLSEQFF. The whole variable domain, filled in from reference TRBV30 and TRBJ2-1, reads SQTIHQWPATLVQPVGSPLSLECTVEGTSNPNLYWYRQAAGRGLQLLFYSVGIGQISSEVPQNLSASRPQDRQFILSSKKLLLSDSGFYLCAWSEARLSEQFFGPGTRLTVL.

The table lists this clone with a few counts. The CDR3 coding sequence is TGTGCCAGCAGCCAAGTCCAGGGGCCGGATACGCAGTATTTT. Translation: CASSQVQGPDTQYF. This rearrangement joins TRBV4-2 to TRBJ2-3, with D maybe TRBD1 (6 bases). CDR3 size: 14 residues. The V end was cut by 1 base, the J end by 6 bases, with 11 bases between. The V gene's germline CDR1 is LGHNA and CDR2 YNFKEQ.

The chain links TRBV4-1 to TRBJ1-2, with TRBD1 as a possible D gene (5 bases). In germline, CDR1 is MGHRA, CDR2 YSYEKL. The CDR3 is made up of 15 amino acids. V shed 6 bases and J shed 8 bases, with 22 bases lying between them. The CDR3, as DNA: TGCGCCAGCAGTAAAAACCGGGGGTTGGAAGGCGGCTACACCTTC. Protein sequence: CASSKNRGLEGGYTF.

The chain uses TRBV2 and TRBJ1-6; a weak D match, TRBD1 (6 bases). Per the germline V gene, CDR1 is SNHLY and CDR2 is FYNNEI. V was cut by 8 bases and J by 4 bases, with 15 bases left in between. This CDR3 spans 15 amino acids. CDR3 coding DNA: TGTGCCAGCTCCCCCTGGCAGGGGTATAATTCACCCCTCCACTTT. It is translated as CASSPWQGYNSPLHF.

The chain carries TRBV5-8 and TRBJ2-1, with TRBD1 as a possible D gene (6 bases). The CDR3 contains 17 residues. Per the germline V gene, CDR1 is SGHTS and CDR2 is YDEGEE. V gave up 7 bases and J gave up 6 bases, with 26 bases separating them. CDR3 DNA sequence: TGTGCCAGCCCCCTGGGGGCATTCAACCCAGGGGTCAATGAGCAGTTCTTC. Protein: CASPLGAFNPGVNEQFF.

V is TRBV5-1 and J is TRBJ2-3; 9 bases are a match to TRBD1. The CDR3 extends over 14 amino acids. V lost 3 bases to trimming and J lost 3 bases; unmatched junction nucleotides: 2. In germline, CDR1 is SGHRS, CDR2 YFSETQ. Here the CDR3 reads CASSSGQGTDTQYF. CDR3 sequence (DNA): TGCGCCAGCAGCTCAGGACAGGGGACAGATACGCAGTATTTT.